A single T cell receptor beta chain is shown here with its context. The target antigen is unknown. This sample was included in a study of T-cell memory formation after mild COVID-19. Germline CDR1 SGHAT, CDR2 FQNNGV. The germline V and J ends were trimmed by 2 bases and 3 bases, with 5 bases remaining between them. The CDR3 is made up of 13 amino acids. Study-wide points: Mainly in CM and EM were contracting CD4+ clones; CD8+ were in EMRA.

After 5'RACE with constant-segment primers, TCR alpha and TCR beta cDNA libraries carrying sample barcodes and UMIs were obtained. TCRdb re-called the 5' RACE reads with MiXCR, one entry per CDR3 protein. The sample lists 180,000 or so distinct CDR3 sequences, roughly 10% occurring once. The V call is TRBV11-2, the J call TRBJ1-5; D is unresolved. This sequence was found in a man younger than 35 who had mild COVID-19 (a few samples of this study predate the infection). Cell type and time point are not known. The sample consisted of PBMCs or a T cell subset sorted from them (not recorded which). As DNA, the CDR3 is TGTGCCAGCAGCTTAACAGACAATCAGCCCCAGCATTTT. Its protein is CASSLTDNQPQHF.